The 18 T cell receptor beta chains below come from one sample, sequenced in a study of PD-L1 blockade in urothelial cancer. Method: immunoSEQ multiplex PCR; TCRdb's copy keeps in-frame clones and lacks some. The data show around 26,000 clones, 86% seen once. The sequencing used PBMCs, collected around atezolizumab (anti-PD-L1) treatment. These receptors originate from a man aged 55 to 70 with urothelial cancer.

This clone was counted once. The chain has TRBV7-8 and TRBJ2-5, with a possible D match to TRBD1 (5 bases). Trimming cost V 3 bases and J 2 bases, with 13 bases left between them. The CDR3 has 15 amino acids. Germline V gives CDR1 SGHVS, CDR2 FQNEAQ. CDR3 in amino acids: CASSFGRATQETQYF. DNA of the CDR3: TGTGCCAGCAGCTTCGGCAGGGCTACACAAGAGACCCAGTACTTC. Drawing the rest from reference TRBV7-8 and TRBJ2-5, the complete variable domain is GAGVSQSPRYKVAKRGQDVALRCDPISGHVSLFWYQQALGQGPEFLTYFQNEAQLDKSGLPSDRFFAERPEGSVSTLKIQRTQQEDSAVYLCASSFGRATQETQYFGPGTRLLVL.

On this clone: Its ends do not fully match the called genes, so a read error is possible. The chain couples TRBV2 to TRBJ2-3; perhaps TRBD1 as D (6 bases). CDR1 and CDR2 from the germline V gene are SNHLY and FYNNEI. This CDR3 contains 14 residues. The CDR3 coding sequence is TGTGCCAGCAGTAAGGATTCCCTATCTGGACAGAAGAATTTT. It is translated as CASSKDSLSGQKNF.

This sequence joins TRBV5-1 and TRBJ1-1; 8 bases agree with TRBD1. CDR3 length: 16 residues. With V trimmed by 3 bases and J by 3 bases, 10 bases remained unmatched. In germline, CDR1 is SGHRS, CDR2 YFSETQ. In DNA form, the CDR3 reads TGCGCCAGCAGCTCGAACCCCGGGACAGGAGACACTGAAGCTTTCTTT. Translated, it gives CASSSNPGTGDTEAFF.

In DNA, the CDR3 is TGCGCCGCGGCGGGCGGGAGCGGAGAGACCCAGTACTTC. As protein: CAAAGGSGETQYF. The gene calls are TRBV5-1 and TRBJ2-5, with 7 bases fitting TRBD2. V shed 10 bases, J shed 4 bases, and the junction held 10 bases outside the gene matches. Germline V CDR1 and CDR2: SGHRS, YFSETQ. The CDR3 is 13 amino acids. Variable domain in full (rest from reference TRBV5-1 and TRBJ2-5): KAGVTQTPRYLIKTRGQQVTLSCSPISGHRSVSWYQQTPGQGLQFLFEYFSETQRNKGNFPGRFSGRQFSNSRSEMNVSTLELGDSALYLCAAAGGSGETQYFGPGTRLLVL.

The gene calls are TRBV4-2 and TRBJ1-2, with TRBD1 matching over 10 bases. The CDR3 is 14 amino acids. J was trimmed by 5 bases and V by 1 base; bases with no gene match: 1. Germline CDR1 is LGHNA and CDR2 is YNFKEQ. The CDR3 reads CASSQVGQGYGYTF. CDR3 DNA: TGTGCCAGCAGCCAAGTGGGACAGGGGTATGGCTACACCTTC.

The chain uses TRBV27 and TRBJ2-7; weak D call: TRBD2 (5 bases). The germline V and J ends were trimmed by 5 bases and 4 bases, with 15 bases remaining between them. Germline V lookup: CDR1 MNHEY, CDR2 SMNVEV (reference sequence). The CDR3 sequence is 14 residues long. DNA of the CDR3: TGTGCCAGCAGTCCTCTCGGAGGACGGTACGAGCAGTACTTC. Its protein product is CASSPLGGRYEQYF.

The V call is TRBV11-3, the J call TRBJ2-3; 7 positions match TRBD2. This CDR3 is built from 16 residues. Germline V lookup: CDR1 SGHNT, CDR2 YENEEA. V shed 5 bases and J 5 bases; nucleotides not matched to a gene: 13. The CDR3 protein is CASSTSSGEGIDTQYF. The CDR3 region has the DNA TGTGCCAGCAGCACCTCCAGCGGGGAGGGTATAGATACGCAGTATTTT.

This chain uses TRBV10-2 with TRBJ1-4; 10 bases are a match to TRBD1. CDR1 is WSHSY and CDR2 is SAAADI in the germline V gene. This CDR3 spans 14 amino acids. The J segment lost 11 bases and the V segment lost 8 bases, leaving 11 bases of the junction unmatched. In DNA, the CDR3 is TGCGCCAGCTCCGGTCCCAGGACAGGGGGGAAACTGTTTTTT. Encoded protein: CASSGPRTGGKLFF.

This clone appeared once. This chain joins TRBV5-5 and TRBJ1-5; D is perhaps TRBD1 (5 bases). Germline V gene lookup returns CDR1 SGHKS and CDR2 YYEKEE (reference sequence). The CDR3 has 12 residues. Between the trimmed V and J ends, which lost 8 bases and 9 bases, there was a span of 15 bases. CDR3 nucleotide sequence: TGTGCCAGGAAACTTCAGGGTGCGCCCCAGCATTTT. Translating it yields CARKLQGAPQHF.

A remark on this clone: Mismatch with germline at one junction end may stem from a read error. Here the CDR3 DNA reads TGTGCCCGGAGCACAGGCTTCCACGAGCAGTACTTC. Protein sequence: CARSTGFHEQYF. The chain carries TRBV30 and TRBJ2-7, with TRBD1 as a possible D gene (5 bases). This CDR3 spans 12 amino acids. CDR1 is GTSNPN and CDR2 is SVGIG in the germline V gene (reference sequence).

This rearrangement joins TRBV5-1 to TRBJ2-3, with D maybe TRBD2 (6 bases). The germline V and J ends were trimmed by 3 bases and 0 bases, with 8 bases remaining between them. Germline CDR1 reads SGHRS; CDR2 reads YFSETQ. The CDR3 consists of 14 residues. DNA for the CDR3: TGCGCCAGCAGCTCGGGGGATAGCACAGATACGCAGTATTTT. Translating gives CASSSGDSTDTQYF.

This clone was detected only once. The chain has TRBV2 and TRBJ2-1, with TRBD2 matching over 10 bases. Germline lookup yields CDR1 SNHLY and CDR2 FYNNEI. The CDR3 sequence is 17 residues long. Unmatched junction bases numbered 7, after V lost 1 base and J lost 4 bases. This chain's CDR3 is CASSEGPASGGYNEQFF. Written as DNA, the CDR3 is TGTGCCAGCAGTGAAGGCCCGGCTAGCGGGGGATACAATGAGCAGTTCTTC.

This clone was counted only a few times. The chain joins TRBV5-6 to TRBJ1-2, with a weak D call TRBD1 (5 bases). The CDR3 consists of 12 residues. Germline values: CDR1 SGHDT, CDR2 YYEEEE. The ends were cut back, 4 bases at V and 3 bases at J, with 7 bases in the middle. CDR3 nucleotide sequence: TGTGCCAGCAGCCCCAGGGACTATGGCTACACCTTC. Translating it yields CASSPRDYGYTF. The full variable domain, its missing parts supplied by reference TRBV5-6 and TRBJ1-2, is DAGVTQSPTHLIKTRGQQVTLRCSPKSGHDTVSWYQQALGQGPQFIFQYYEEEERQRGNFPDRFSGHQFPNYSSELNVNALLLGDSALYLCASSPRDYGYTFGSGTRLTVV.

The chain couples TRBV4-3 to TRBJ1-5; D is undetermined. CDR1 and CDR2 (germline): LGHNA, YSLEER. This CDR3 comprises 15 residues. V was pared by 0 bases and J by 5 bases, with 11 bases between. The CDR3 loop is CASSQDQSTDQPQHF. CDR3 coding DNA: TGCGCCAGCAGCCAAGATCAAAGTACGGATCAGCCCCAGCATTTT.

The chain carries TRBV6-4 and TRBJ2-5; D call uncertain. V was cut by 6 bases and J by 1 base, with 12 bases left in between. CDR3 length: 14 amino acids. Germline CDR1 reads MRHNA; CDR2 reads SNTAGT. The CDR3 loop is CASSQLLFQETQYF. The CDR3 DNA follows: TGTGCCAGCAGCCAACTACTGTTCCAAGAGACCCAGTACTTC.

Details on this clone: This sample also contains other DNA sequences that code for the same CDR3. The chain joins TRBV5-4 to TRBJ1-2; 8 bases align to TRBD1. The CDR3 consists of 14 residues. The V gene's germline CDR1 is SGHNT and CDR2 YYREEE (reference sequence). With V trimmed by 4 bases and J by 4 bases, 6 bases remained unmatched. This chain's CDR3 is CASSPRDRGYGYTF. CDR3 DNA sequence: TGTGCCAGCAGCCCCAGAGACAGGGGCTATGGCTACACCTTC.

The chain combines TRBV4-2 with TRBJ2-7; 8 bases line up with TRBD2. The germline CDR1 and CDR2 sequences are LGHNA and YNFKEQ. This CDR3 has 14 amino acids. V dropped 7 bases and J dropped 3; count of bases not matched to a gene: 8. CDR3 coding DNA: TGTGCCAGCACTCCGGGACTAGGCGACTACGAGCAGTACTTC. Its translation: CASTPGLGDYEQYF.

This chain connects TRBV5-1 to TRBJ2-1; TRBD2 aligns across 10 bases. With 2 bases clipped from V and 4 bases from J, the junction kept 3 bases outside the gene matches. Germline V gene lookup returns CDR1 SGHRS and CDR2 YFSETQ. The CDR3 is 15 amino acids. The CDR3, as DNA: TGCGCCAGCAGCTTCGGGACTAGCGAATACAATGAGCAGTTCTTC. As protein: CASSFGTSEYNEQFF.